This T cell receptor beta chain was captured in a study of T-cell reconstitution after alpha-beta-depleted transplantation in children. This clonotype was seen many times. CDR3 length equals 15 residues. V was trimmed by 3 bases and J by 6 bases, leaving 13 bases between them. Germline values: CDR1 SGDLS, CDR2 YYNGEE. Using unique molecular identifiers, the investigators prepared the TCRbeta library. TCRdb ran MiXCR on the PCR reads and lists one entry per CDR3 protein. Of approximately 200,000 distinct CDR3 sequences in the sample, just over 14% were seen once. The chain carries TRBV9 and TRBJ1-6; D unclear. The material sequenced was PBMCs from the stem cell graft donor, taken from the stem cell graft. The TCR originated in a human donor who donated a stem cell graft to a child with acute lymphoblastic leukemia. CDR3 DNA sequence: TGTGCCAGCAGCGCAATCGAGGATCCTAATTCACCCCTCCACTTT. This gives the protein CASSAIEDPNSPLHF.